This T cell receptor (beta chain) was captured in a study of a mutant IDH1 vaccine in newly diagnosed glioma. Study-wide findings and caveats: Induction of immune responses by the vaccine occurred in 85% to 95% of patients.

Time point described: week 5, during vaccination. Every vaccination contained 300 ug of the mutant IDH1 20-mer peptide and was paired with topical imiquimod. Libraries were prepared by immunoSEQ multiplex PCR; TCRdb keeps only in-frame clonotypes and omits some of them. The sample yields approximately 50,000 clones, 78% seen once. A word on this clone: Its antigen is not identified.

Trimming left V 5 bases short and J 4 bases short, with 17 bases between. CDR1 and CDR2 (germline): MNHNY, SVGAGI (reference sequence). The CDR3 sequence is 15 residues long. The sample here was PBMCs, taken from a glioma patient whose treatment included an IDH1 peptide vaccine. V and J are TRBV6-6 and TRBJ1-2; D is uncertain. The clonotype comes from a man in his fifties or sixties with glioma. CDR3 protein: CASSPQTPGRYGYTF. CDR3 sequence (DNA): TGTGCCAGCAGTCCCCAGACCCCAGGCCGCTATGGCTACACCTTC.